This entry is about one T cell receptor beta chain. Antigen specificity is unknown. The data originate from a study of cytomegalovirus exposure and HLA in healthy donors. Study findings and constraints: Specificity of three CMV-associated chains for CMV antigens was verified in vitro.

The PCR contained 60 Vbeta and 13 Jbeta primers. Some clones are missing from TCRdb's copy, which holds only in-frame ones; the method was immunoSEQ multiplex PCR. The sample lists fewer than 90,000 clones; roughly 77% were seen once. Germline V CDR1 and CDR2: ENHRY, SYGVKD. Trimming took 3 bases from V and 7 from J; bases not matched to a gene: 8. The CDR3 runs 15 residues. This rearrangement joins TRBV10-3 to TRBJ2-7, with TRBD1 identical over 11 bases. Sequenced: PBMCs. This receptor was identified in a woman aged 35 to 49 in good health and CMV-seropositive. The CDR3 region has the DNA TGTGCCATCAGTGACCCGGACAGGGGGCGGAGGGAGCAGTACTTC. Translating gives CAISDPDRGRREQYF.